The sequence of this T cell receptor (beta chain) was determined in a study of T-cell reconstitution after alpha-beta-depleted transplantation in children. V was trimmed by 4 bases and J by 3 bases, leaving 8 bases between them. The CDR3 is 12 residues long. CDR1 and CDR2 (germline): SGHKS, YYEKEE (reference sequence). There are many counts of this clonotype. The antigen is unknown. The library targeted TCRbeta and was prepared with unique molecular identifiers. Using its own MiXCR run on the PCR reads, TCRdb lists one record per CDR3 protein. This table has hundreds of thousands of distinct CDR3 sequences, roughly 16% appearing once. Findings and caveats of the study: Recipient T cells and thymic progenitors that survived were the source of the high TCRbeta diversity seen at day 60 in some patients.

The receptor comes from a boy under three years old who had a stem cell transplant for Wiskott-Aldrich syndrome, so the T cells may come from the graft donor. This chain links TRBV5-5 with TRBJ2-7, with D tentatively TRBD1 (5 bases). The sequenced sample was PBMCs, mostly from graft donor cells, obtained 360 days after TCRalphabeta/CD19-depleted stem cell transplant. The CDR3 sequence: CASSITGYEQYF. The CDR3 coding sequence is TGTGCCAGCAGCATAACAGGCTACGAGCAGTACTTC.